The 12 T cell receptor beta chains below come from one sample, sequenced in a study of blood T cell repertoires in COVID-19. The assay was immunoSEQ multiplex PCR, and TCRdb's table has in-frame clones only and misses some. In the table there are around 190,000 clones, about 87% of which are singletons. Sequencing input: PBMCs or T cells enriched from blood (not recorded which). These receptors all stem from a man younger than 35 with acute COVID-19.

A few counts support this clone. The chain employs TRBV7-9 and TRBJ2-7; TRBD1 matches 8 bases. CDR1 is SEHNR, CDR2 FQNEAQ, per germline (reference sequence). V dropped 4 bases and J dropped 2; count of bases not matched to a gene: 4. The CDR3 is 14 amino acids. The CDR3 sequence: CASSSGQGPYEQYF. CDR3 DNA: TGTGCCAGCAGCTCCGGACAGGGCCCCTACGAGCAGTACTTC. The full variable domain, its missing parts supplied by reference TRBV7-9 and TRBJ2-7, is DTGVSQNPRHKITKRGQNVTFRCDPISEHNRLYWYRQTLGQGPEFLTYFQNEAQLEKSRLLSDRFSAERPKGSFSTLEIQRTEQGDSAMYLCASSSGQGPYEQYFGPGTRLTVT.

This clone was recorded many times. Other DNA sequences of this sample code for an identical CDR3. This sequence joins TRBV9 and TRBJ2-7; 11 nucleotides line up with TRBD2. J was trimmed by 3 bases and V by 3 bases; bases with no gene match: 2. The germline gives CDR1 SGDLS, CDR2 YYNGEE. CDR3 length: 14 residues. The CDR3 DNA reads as TGTGCCAGCAGCGATGGACTAGCGGGCTACGAGCAGTACTTC. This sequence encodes CASSDGLAGYEQYF.

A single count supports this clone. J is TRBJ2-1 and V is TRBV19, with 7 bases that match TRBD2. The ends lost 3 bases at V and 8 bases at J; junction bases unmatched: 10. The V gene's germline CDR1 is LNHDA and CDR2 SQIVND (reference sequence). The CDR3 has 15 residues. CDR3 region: CASSITSDVGDEQFF. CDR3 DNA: TGTGCCAGTAGTATCACTAGCGACGTTGGTGATGAGCAGTTCTTC.

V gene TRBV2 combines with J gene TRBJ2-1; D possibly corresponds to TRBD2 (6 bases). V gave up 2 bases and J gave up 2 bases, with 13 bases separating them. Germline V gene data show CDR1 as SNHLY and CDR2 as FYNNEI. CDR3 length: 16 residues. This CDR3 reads CASSEFGGVTYNEQFF. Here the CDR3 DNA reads TGTGCCAGCAGTGAATTCGGAGGGGTGACCTACAATGAGCAGTTCTTC.

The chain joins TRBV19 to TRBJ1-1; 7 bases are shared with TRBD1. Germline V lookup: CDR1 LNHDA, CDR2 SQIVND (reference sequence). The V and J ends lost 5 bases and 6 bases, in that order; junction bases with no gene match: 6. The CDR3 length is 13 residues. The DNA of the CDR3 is TGTGCCAGTAGTTACTCCAGGGGGGCTGAAGCTTTCTTT. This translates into CASSYSRGAEAFF.

As DNA, the CDR3 is TGTGCCAGCAGCCAAGATGAAGTCGGCTATAATTCACCCCTCCACTTT. Translating gives CASSQDEVGYNSPLHF. This chain links TRBV14 with TRBJ1-6, with D uncertain. Germline V lookup: CDR1 SGHDN, CDR2 FVKESK. The CDR3 length is 16 residues. Deletions cut 0 bases from V and 3 bases from J, with 9 bases between.

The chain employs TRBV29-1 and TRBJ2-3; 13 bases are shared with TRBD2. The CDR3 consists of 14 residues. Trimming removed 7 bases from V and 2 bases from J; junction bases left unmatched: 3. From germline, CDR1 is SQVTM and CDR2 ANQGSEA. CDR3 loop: CSAGLAGVTDTQYF. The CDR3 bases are TGCAGCGCTGGACTAGCGGGAGTCACAGATACGCAGTATTTT.

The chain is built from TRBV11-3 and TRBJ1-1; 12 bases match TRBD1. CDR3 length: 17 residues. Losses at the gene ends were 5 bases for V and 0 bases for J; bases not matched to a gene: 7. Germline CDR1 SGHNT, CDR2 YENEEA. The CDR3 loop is CASSPGQGAPMNTEAFF. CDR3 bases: TGTGCCAGCAGCCCGGGACAGGGGGCTCCCATGAACACTGAAGCTTTCTTT.

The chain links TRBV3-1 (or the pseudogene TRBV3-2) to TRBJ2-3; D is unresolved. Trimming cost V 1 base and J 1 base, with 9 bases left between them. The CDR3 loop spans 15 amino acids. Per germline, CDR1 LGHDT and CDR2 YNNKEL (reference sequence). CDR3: CASSQATFRTDTQYF. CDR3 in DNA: TGTGCCAGCAGCCAAGCCACTTTCCGCACAGATACGCAGTATTTT.

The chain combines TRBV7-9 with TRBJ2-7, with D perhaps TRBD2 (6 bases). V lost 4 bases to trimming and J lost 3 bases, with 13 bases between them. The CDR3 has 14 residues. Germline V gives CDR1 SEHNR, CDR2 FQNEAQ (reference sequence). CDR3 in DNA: TGTGCCAGCAGCTCTGAGCGGGCGGTCTACGAGCAGTACTTC. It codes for CASSSERAVYEQYF.

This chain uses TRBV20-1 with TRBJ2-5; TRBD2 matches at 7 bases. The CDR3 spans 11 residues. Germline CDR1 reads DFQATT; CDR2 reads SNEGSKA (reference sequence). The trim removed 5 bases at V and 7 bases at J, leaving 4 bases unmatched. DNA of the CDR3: TGCAGTGCTGGGGGGGAGGGGACCCAGTACTTC. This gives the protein CSAGGEGTQYF.

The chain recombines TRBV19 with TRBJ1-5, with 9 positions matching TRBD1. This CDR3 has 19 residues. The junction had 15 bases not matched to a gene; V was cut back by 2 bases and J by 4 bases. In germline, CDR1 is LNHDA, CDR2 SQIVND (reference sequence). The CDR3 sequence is CASSIPRGQGNFLNQPQHF. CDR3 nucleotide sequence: TGTGCCAGTAGTATACCTAGGGGACAGGGTAATTTCTTGAATCAGCCCCAGCATTTT.